This T cell receptor beta chain originates from a study of identical twins. Study-wide points: Model-predicted out-of-frame TCR alpha sharing fell below observed values in monozygotic twins.

This clonotype was seen only a few times. Its target is not known. The length of the CDR3 is 13 residues. V was pared by 1 base and J by 8 bases, with 11 bases between. Germline values: CDR1 LGHDT, CDR2 YNNKEL (reference sequence). Using its own MiXCR run on the 5' RACE reads, TCRdb lists one record per CDR3 protein. The sample holds roughly 1,500,000 distinct CDR3 sequences, less than 35% seen once. The chain combines TRBV3-1 with TRBJ1-2; D is uncertain. Sequencing was done on a sample of cord blood. This receptor was identified in a newborn girl in good health. CDR3 amino acids: CASSQVEGRGYTF. DNA for the CDR3: TGTGCCAGCAGCCAAGTAGAAGGGCGCGGCTACACCTTC.